These T cell receptor beta chains were read from a single sample in a study of T cells in Graves' hyperthyroidism and ophthalmopathy. TCRdb re-analysed the multiplex PCR reads in MiXCR, keeping a single row per CDR3 protein. The table records 490,000 or so distinct CDR3 sequences, nearly 20% of them present only once. Sequences were obtained from blood. All receptors come from a man aged 40-55 years with Graves' ophthalmopathy. Both conserved end residues are part of each CDR3.

v_call	j_call	cdr3_aa
TRBV6-5	TRBJ2-1	CASSWGLSPYNEQFF
TRBV2	TRBJ2-2	CASSEDGGAHTGELFF
TRBV12-3/TRBV12-4	TRBJ1-6	CASSLGGSAPLHF
TRBV7-2	TRBJ2-7	CASSSPGEAVSYEQYF
TRBV24-1	TRBJ1-1	CATSAGNTEAFF
TRBV11-2	TRBJ2-5	CASSLGDYPVWETQYF
TRBV10-3	TRBJ2-5	CAISQGGRKETQYF
TRBV19	TRBJ1-2	CASLDTPGAPYGYTF
TRBV7-9	TRBJ2-3	CASSFSGTGDTQYF
TRBV12-3/TRBV12-4	TRBJ2-2	CASNTGTSAGELFF
TRBV5-1	TRBJ1-4	CASSRAGGANEKLFF
TRBV5-1	TRBJ2-1	CASSPGLAGPNEQFF
TRBV28	TRBJ1-1	CASSLVLVGGQMNTEAFF